The T cell receptor (beta chain) described here comes from a study of T cell repertoires in cytomegalovirus infection. About the study: Shared public TCR beta signatures pointed to both CMV infection and a matching HLA type.

Trimming removed 5 bases at V and 4 bases at J, with 18 bases between. The CDR3 is 16 amino acids. In germline, CDR1 is MNHEY, CDR2 SVGAGI. TCRdb reanalysed the reads using MiXCR and keeps one entry per CDR3 protein. Counted here are some 940,000 distinct CDR3 sequences, less than 35% occurring once; the ten biggest clones make up about 14%. This clonotype was recorded many times. Its specificity is unknown. Findings and caveats of the study: In two of eight donors, the top clonotype was HLA-C-restricted CMV-specific.

The TCR was taken from a human donor in good health (CMV status not recorded). Some clones in this sample may be carry-over from other donors' samples. Material: cultured CD8+ T cells from PBMCs, obtained from culture after CMV antigen stimulation. The rearrangement uses TRBV6-5 and TRBJ1-5; no clear D. This CDR3 is CASSDNRWAGNQPQHF. As DNA, the CDR3 is TGTGCCAGCAGTGATAATCGCTGGGCCGGTAATCAGCCCCAGCATTTT.